This paragraph covers one T cell receptor beta chain sequence. This sample stems from a study of T cell responses to AZD1222 COVID-19 vaccine. TCRdb keeps only in-frame clones here, not all; method: immunoSEQ multiplex PCR. This sample has around 150,000 clones, with almost 85% found just once. Sequenced material: peripheral blood, taken 28 days after the second dose of the MenACWY control vaccine. This sequence was found in an adult who received the MenACWY meningococcal vaccine as a control.

CDR3 coding DNA: TGTGCCAGCAGCGATACCGGACAGTCTCAGCCCCAGCATTTT. Its protein product is CASSDTGQSQPQHF. The rearrangement joins TRBV7-9 to TRBJ1-5, with TRBD1 as a possible D gene (6 bases). V was shortened by 5 bases and J by 6 bases, with 14 bases between the two germline ends. From germline, CDR1 is SEHNR and CDR2 FQNEAQ (reference sequence). The CDR3 runs to 14 residues.